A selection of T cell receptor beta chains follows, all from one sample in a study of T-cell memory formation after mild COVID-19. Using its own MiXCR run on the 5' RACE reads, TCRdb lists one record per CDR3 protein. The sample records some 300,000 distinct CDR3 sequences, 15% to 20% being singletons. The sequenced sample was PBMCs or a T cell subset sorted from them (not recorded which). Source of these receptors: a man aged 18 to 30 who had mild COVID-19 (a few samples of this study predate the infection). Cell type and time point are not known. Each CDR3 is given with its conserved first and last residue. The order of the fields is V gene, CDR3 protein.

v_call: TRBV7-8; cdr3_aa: CASGGQGSNQPQHF
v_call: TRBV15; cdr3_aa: CATSRARGDQKLFF
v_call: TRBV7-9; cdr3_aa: CASRNWVGRHNTGELFF
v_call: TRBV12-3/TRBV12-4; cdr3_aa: CASSLLAGGLVTGELFF
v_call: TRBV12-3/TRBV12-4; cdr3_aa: CASSLARASTDTQYF
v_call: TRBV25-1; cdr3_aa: CASLGAYEQYF
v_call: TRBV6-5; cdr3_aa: CASSYRGQNEKLFF
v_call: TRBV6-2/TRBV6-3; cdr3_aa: CASSYAGTAIYGYTF
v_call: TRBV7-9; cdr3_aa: CASSLSTGKLAGELFF
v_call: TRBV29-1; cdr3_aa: CSVESHRAGANEKLFF
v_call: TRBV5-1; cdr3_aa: CASSASGFAETQYF
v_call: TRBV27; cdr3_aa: CASSFQISDTQYF
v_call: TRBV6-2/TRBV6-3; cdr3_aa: CASSYSSQGVQPQHF
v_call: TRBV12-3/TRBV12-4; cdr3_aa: CASLFYVVSSYEQYF
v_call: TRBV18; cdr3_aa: CASARDNNEKLFF
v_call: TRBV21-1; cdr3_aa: CASSKGIGTSGVNEQFF
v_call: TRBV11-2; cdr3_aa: CASSYPLLAGGPPEQFF
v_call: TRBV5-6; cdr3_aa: CASSLRLQGLAKNIQYF
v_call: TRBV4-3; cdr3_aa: CASSQDHGPGRSDTQYF
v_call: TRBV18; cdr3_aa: CASSPRATRDTQYF
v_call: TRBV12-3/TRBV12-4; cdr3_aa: CASSRGGHAYEQYF
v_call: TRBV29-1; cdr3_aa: CSVGAGALNTEAFF
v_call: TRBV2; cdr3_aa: CASSGRDRVISPLHF
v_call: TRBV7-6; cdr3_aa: CASSMGQHLQTQYF
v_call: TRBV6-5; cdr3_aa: CASSYSRPLRGNTIYF
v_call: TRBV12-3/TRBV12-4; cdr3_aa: CASSFQRGRETQYF
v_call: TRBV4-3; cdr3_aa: CASSQGVRLEQETQYF